The clone carrying this T cell receptor (beta chain) showed up many times. The target antigen is unknown. The sample originates from a study of T cells after yellow fever vaccination. Study as a whole: Fractions of low cell number were prepared using SMART-Seq v4 Ultra Low Input. Study results and limitations: Weaker, the secondary response peaked sooner, at day 5 versus 15. Subsequent to the booster, the majority of primary-vaccination clones reappeared (around 95% CD4, around 90% CD8).

Germline values: CDR1 MNHEY, CDR2 SVGAGI. V gave up 0 bases and J gave up 9 bases; unmatched junction bases: 9. The CDR3 consists of 16 residues. In TCRdb, the 5' RACE reads were re-called with MiXCR into one record per CDR3 protein. The table lists hundreds of thousands of distinct CDR3 sequences, about 9.9% of them singletons, with around 18% in the top ten. The sample was PBMCs, taken on the day of the first yellow fever vaccination. V usage is TRBV6-5 and J usage is TRBJ2-2; 8 bases agree with TRBD2. The sequence was collected from a man aged 18 to 29 who received the YFV17D yellow fever vaccine. CDR3 loop: CASSYSVNSGVRELFF. The CDR3 nucleotides are TGTGCCAGCAGTTACTCTGTGAATAGCGGGGTCCGGGAGCTGTTTTTT.